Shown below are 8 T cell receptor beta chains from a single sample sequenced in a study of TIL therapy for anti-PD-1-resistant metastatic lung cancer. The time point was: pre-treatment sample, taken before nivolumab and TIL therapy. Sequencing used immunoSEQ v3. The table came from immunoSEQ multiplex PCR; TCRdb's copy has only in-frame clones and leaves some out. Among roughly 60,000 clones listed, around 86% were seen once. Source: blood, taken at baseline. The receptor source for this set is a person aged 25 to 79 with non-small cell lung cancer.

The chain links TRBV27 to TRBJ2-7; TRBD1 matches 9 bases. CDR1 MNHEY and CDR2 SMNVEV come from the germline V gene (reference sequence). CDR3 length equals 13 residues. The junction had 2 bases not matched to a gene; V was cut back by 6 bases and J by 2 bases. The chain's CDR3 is CASSRDRAYEQYF. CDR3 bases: TGTGCCAGCAGCCGGGACAGGGCCTACGAGCAGTACTTC.

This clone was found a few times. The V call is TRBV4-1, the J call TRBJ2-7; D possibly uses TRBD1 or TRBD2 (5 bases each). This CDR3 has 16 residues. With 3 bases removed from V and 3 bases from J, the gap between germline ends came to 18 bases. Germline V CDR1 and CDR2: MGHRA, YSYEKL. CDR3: CASSHNRGLGDYEQYF. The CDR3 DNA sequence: TGCGCCAGCAGCCACAATCGAGGACTGGGGGACTACGAGCAGTACTTC.

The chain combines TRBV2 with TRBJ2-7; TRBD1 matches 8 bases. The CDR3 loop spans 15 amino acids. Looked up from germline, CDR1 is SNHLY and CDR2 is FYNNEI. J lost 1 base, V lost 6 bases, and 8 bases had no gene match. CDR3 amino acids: CASRNRGQGSYEQYF. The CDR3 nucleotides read TGTGCCAGCAGGAACCGAGGACAGGGTTCCTACGAGCAGTACTTC.

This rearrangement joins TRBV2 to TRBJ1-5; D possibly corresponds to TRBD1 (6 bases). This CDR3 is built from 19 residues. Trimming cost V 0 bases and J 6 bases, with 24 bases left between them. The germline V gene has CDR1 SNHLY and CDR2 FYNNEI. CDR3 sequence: CASSEALPGVQGRRQPQHF. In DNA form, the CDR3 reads TGTGCCAGCAGTGAAGCGCTCCCGGGGGTGCAGGGGAGGCGTCAGCCCCAGCATTTT.

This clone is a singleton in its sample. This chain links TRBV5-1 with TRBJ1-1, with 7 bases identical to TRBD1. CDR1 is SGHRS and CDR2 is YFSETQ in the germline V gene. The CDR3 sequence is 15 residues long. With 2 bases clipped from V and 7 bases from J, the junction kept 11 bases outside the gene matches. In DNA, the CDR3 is TGCGCCAGCAGCTTCGACCGACAACAGGGGATTGAAGCTTTCTTT. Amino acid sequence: CASSFDRQQGIEAFF.

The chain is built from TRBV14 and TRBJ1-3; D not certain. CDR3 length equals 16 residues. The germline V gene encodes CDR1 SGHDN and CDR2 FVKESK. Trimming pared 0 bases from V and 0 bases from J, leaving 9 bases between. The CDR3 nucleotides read TGTGCCAGCAGCCAAGACGTATATCGCTCTGGAAACACCATATATTTT. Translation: CASSQDVYRSGNTIYF.

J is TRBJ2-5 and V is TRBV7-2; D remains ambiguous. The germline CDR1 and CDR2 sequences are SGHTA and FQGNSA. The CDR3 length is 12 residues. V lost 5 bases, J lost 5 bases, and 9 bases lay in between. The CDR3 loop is CASSPPTETQYF. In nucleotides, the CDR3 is TGTGCCAGCAGCCCCCCTACTGAGACCCAGTACTTC.

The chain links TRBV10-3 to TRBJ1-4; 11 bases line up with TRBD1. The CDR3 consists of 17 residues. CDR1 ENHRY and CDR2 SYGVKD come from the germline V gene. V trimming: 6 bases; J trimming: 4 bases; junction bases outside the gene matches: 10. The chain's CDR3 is CAIRGTGGGPGNEKLFF. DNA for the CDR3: TGTGCCATCAGGGGGACAGGGGGAGGGCCCGGTAATGAAAAACTGTTTTTT.